Each of the 21 T cell receptor beta chains below was sequenced from the same sample in a study of OX40 agonist ivuxolimab in advanced cancers. Some clones are missing from TCRdb's copy, which holds only in-frame ones; the method was immunoSEQ multiplex PCR. This sample has 65,000 to 90,000 clones, with approximately 86% found just once. Here the sequenced sample was CD4+ or CD8+ T cells sorted from blood, taken in a trial of the OX40 agonist ivuxolimab. These receptors all come from an adult with an advanced solid tumor such as melanoma, head and neck, liver or kidney cancer.

This chain links TRBV27 with TRBJ1-4; no clear D. The CDR3 spans 13 residues. Between the trimmed V and J ends, which lost 6 bases and 6 bases, there was a span of 11 bases. Germline V gene lookup returns CDR1 MNHEY and CDR2 SMNVEV (reference sequence). In nucleotides, the CDR3 is TGTGCCAGCAGCCCCGGCCTTTATGAAAAACTGTTTTTT. Translated: CASSPGLYEKLFF.

The rearrangement joins TRBV2 to TRBJ1-1; 8 positions agree with TRBD1. Germline V gives CDR1 SNHLY, CDR2 FYNNEI. V was clipped by 7 bases and J by 5 bases; unmatched bases: 12. The CDR3 is 15 residues long. This CDR3 is CASTTTGGNPTEAFF. CDR3 nucleotide sequence: TGTGCCAGCACTACAACAGGGGGAAATCCAACTGAAGCTTTCTTT.

The chain links TRBV14 to TRBJ1-2; D unresolved. The CDR3 contains 14 residues. CDR1 is SGHDN and CDR2 is FVKESK in the germline V gene. Deletions cut 4 bases from V and 7 bases from J, with 16 bases between. This CDR3 reads CASSPLRVAAGYTF. CDR3 nucleotides: TGTGCCAGCAGCCCCTTGCGGGTCGCCGCTGGCTACACCTTC.

The CDR3 region has the DNA TGTGCCAGCTCACCAGCCGGGACAGAGAGGGAAAAACTGTTTTTT. It specifies CASSPAGTEREKLFF. This chain links TRBV18 with TRBJ1-4; 7 nucleotides align to TRBD1. The CDR3 spans 15 residues. The germline gives CDR1 KGHSH, CDR2 LQKENI. The J segment lost 8 bases and the V segment lost 2 bases, leaving 8 bases of the junction unmatched.

V gene TRBV5-1 combines with J gene TRBJ2-5; D tentatively fits TRBD1 or TRBD2 (5 bases each). V was shortened by 4 bases and J by 2 bases, with 15 bases between the two germline ends. The CDR3 spans 15 residues. Germline V CDR1 and CDR2: SGHRS, YFSETQ. The CDR3 coding sequence is TGCGCCAGCAGCCCAGGGACGGGGATACAAGAGACCCAGTACTTC. Protein product: CASSPGTGIQETQYF.

This chain uses TRBV7-9 with TRBJ1-4; possibly TRBD1 for D (5 bases). Germline V gene lookup returns CDR1 SEHNR and CDR2 FQNEAQ (reference sequence). There are 15 residues in the CDR3. V lost 5 bases, J lost 2 bases, and 12 bases lay in between. As DNA, the CDR3 is TGTGCCAGCAGCCGCGGGTGGGACACTAATGAAAAACTGTTTTTT. Translated, it gives CASSRGWDTNEKLFF.

This rearrangement joins TRBV10-2 to TRBJ2-5, with 9 nucleotides matching TRBD2. V trimming: 2 bases; J trimming: 5 bases; junction bases outside the gene matches: 9. Germline lookup yields CDR1 WSHSY and CDR2 SAAADI. The CDR3 is 16 residues long. CDR3 loop: CASSELSSGMRETQYF. The CDR3, as DNA: TGCGCCAGCAGTGAGCTCTCTAGCGGGATGAGGGAGACCCAGTACTTC.

The rearrangement uses TRBV5-1 and TRBJ1-3, with a weak D call TRBD1 (6 bases). This CDR3 spans 16 amino acids. The germline V gene has CDR1 SGHRS and CDR2 YFSETQ. The V gene lost 4 bases and the J gene lost 3 bases, with 17 bases spanning the gap. The CDR3 nucleotides are TGCGCCAGCAGCGGGGGGCAGGGTAATTATGGAAACACCATATATTTT. It specifies CASSGGQGNYGNTIYF.

This clone has only one observation. This rearrangement joins TRBV9 to TRBJ2-1; 12 bases are a match to TRBD2. Looked up from germline, CDR1 is SGDLS and CDR2 is YYNGEE. With 0 bases clipped from V and 9 bases from J, the junction kept 4 bases outside the gene matches. This CDR3 contains 15 residues. The CDR3 nucleotides read TGTGCCAGCAGCGTAGATGGGACTAGCGGGCTTGAGCAGTTCTTC. This encodes CASSVDGTSGLEQFF.

This clone was seen a few times. The rearrangement joins TRBV6-1 to TRBJ2-1, with D tentatively TRBD1 (6 bases). The germline gives CDR1 MNHNS, CDR2 SASEGT. The CDR3 loop spans 15 amino acids. Trimming removed 7 bases at V and 2 bases at J, with 15 bases between. The CDR3 DNA follows: TGTGCCAGCACCTTAGGGGGTGGGGCCTACAATGAGCAGTTCTTC. It specifies CASTLGGGAYNEQFF.

J is TRBJ2-2 and V is TRBV5-4; D not resolved. Germline loops: CDR1 SGHNT, CDR2 YYREEE (reference sequence). The CDR3 has 15 amino acids. V gave up 1 base and J gave up 0 bases, with 7 bases separating them. The CDR3 region has the DNA TGTGCCAGCAGCTTGAAGCAAACGAACACCGGGGAGCTGTTTTTT. Translated: CASSLKQTNTGELFF.

This chain links TRBV27 with TRBJ1-2; D call uncertain. The V and J ends lost 6 bases and 0 bases respectively, with 11 bases between them. The germline V gene has CDR1 MNHEY and CDR2 SMNVEV (reference sequence). The CDR3 is 14 amino acids. CDR3 DNA sequence: TGTGCCAGCAGGGGCCTTTTGACTAACTATGGCTACACCTTC. Translating it yields CASRGLLTNYGYTF.

The genes are TRBV5-1 and TRBJ1-5; D is undetermined. CDR1 and CDR2 (germline): SGHRS, YFSETQ. Trimming stripped 1 base from V and 6 bases from J, with 14 bases between. The CDR3 extends over 15 amino acids. The CDR3 reads CASSLSGGEAQPQHF. The CDR3 region has the DNA TGCGCCAGCAGCTTGTCAGGCGGAGAGGCTCAGCCCCAGCATTTT.

The chain employs TRBV11-2 and TRBJ1-6, with 7 nucleotides matching TRBD1. The CDR3 is 14 amino acids. The V and J ends lost 4 bases and 3 bases, in that order; junction bases with no gene match: 0. The germline V gene has CDR1 SGHAT and CDR2 FQNNGV. The CDR3 spells CASSWTGYNSPLHF. CDR3 sequence (DNA): TGTGCCAGCAGCTGGACAGGCTATAATTCACCCCTCCACTTT.

The V and J genes are TRBV14 and TRBJ2-1, with 9 bases fitting TRBD2. CDR1 is SGHDN, CDR2 FVKESK, per germline. The CDR3 runs to 15 residues. Germline trimming cut 3 bases from V and 9 bases from J; bases unmatched to any gene: 9. The CDR3 sequence: CASSQRRAGGAEQFF. The CDR3 DNA reads TGTGCCAGCAGCCAGAGACGGGCGGGAGGGGCTGAGCAGTTCTTC. The whole variable domain, remainder taken from reference TRBV14 and TRBJ2-1, is EAGVTQFPSHSVIEKGQTVTLRCDPISGHDNLYWYRRVMGKEIKFLLHFVKESKQDESGMPNNRFLAERTGGTYSTLKVQPAELEDSGVYFCASSQRRAGGAEQFFGPGTRLTVL.

The gene calls are TRBV6-1 and TRBJ2-1; TRBD2 aligns across 15 bases. Per the germline V gene, CDR1 is MNHNS and CDR2 is SASEGT. J lost 5 bases, V lost 4 bases, and 15 bases had no gene match. The CDR3 length is 20 residues. The CDR3 region has the DNA TGTGCCAGCAGTGTATCAGGGCGGACTAGCGGGAGGGCCGCGGACAATGAGCAGTTCTTC. This encodes CASSVSGRTSGRAADNEQFF.

The gene calls are TRBV28 and TRBJ1-2; maybe TRBD1 (6 bases). The germline gives CDR1 MDHEN, CDR2 SYDVKM. This CDR3 comprises 15 residues. V lost 5 bases and J lost 7, with 20 bases in between. The CDR3 coding sequence is TGTGCCAGCAGTCTACTCGGACAGACCAAGAGTGGCTACACCTTC. It is translated as CASSLLGQTKSGYTF.

The chain employs TRBV15 and TRBJ1-4; a possible D gene is TRBD1 (6 bases). V lost 1 base and J lost 3, with 12 bases in between. CDR3 length: 16 residues. Germline V gene sequence: CDR1 LNHNV, CDR2 YYDKDF (reference sequence). CDR3 sequence reads: CATSRGDTVSNEKLFF. The DNA for the CDR3 is TGTGCCACCAGCAGAGGGGACACCGTATCTAATGAAAAACTGTTTTTT.

V gene TRBV12-5 combines with J gene TRBJ2-1; TRBD2 aligns across 8 bases. V was clipped by 5 bases and J by 3 bases; unmatched bases: 9. Germline V gene lookup returns CDR1 LGHNT and CDR2 FRNRAP. The CDR3 runs 16 residues. The CDR3: CASGGKAGGGYNEQFF. DNA of the CDR3: TGTGCTAGTGGTGGAAAGGCGGGAGGTGGCTACAATGAGCAGTTCTTC. Based on the CDR3 plus reference TRBV12-5 and TRBJ2-1, the full variable domain is DARVTQTPRHKVTEMGQEVTMRCQPILGHNTVFWYRQTMMQGLELLAYFRNRAPLDDSGMPKDRFSAEMPDATLATLKIQPSEPRDSAVYFCASGGKAGGGYNEQFFGPGTRLTVL.

J is TRBJ1-4 and V is TRBV10-3; 8 nucleotides align to TRBD1. CDR3 length: 13 residues. After removal of 8 bases from V and 13 bases from J, the junction contained 12 bases not matched to a gene. From germline, CDR1 is ENHRY and CDR2 SYGVKD. CDR3 nucleotides: TGTGCCATCGGGTTTAAAGAGGGGACAGGACTGTTTTTT. It yields the protein CAIGFKEGTGLFF.

The V call is TRBV15, the J call TRBJ1-4; D ambiguous. The V end lost 5 bases, the J end lost 8 bases, and 9 bases lay between the germline ends. The CDR3 is made up of 12 amino acids. The germline V gene encodes CDR1 LNHNV and CDR2 YYDKDF (reference sequence). As DNA, the CDR3 is TGTGCCACCAGCCGGGCCCACGAAAAACTGTTTTTT. Translating it yields CATSRAHEKLFF. Looking up the rest from reference TRBV15 and TRBJ1-4 gives the full variable domain: DAMVIQNPRYQVTQFGKPVTLSCSQTLNHNVMYWYQQKSSQAPKLLFHYYDKDFNNEADTPDNFQSRRPNTSFCFLDIRSPGLGDTAMYLCATSRAHEKLFFGSGTQLSVL.